The 14 T cell receptor beta chains below all came from one sample that was sequenced in a study of identical twins. TCRdb ran MiXCR on the 5' RACE reads and lists one entry per CDR3 protein. The data contain 600,000 to 800,000 distinct CDR3 sequences, over 20% of them seen just once; the ten biggest clones take up approximately 4.3%. This sample also belongs to another study, concerning T cells expressing NK-cell markers.

The material sequenced was PBMCs. These receptors came from a woman aged 18-29 years in good health.

The chain carries TRBV7-2 and TRBJ2-1, with 9 bases identical to TRBD2. J lost 4 bases, V lost 5 bases, and 9 bases had no gene match. CDR1 is SGHTA, CDR2 FQGNSA, per germline. The CDR3 consists of 16 residues. The CDR3 DNA reads TGTGCCAGCAGCCGTCAAGCGGGGGGAGAGTACAATGAGCAGTTCTTC. It codes for CASSRQAGGEYNEQFF.

V is TRBV2 and J is TRBJ2-1; D could derive from TRBD1 or TRBD2 (5 bases each). Germline CDR1 SNHLY, CDR2 FYNNEI. The ends were cut back, 8 bases at V and 9 bases at J, with 20 bases in the middle. The CDR3 is 14 residues long. CDR3 residues: CASLTGTQSSEQFF. CDR3 sequence (DNA): TGTGCCAGCCTGACCGGGACCCAGAGCAGTGAGCAGTTCTTC.

The DNA of the CDR3 is TGCAGTGCTAGGGCCCCGCGACAGGGTGGCAATGAGCAGTTCTTC. This codes for CSARAPRQGGNEQFF. The chain uses TRBV20-1 and TRBJ2-1, with 7 bases fitting TRBD1. Germline assignment: CDR1 DFQATT and CDR2 SNEGSKA (reference sequence). The V segment lost 3 bases and the J segment 6 bases; nucleotides outside the gene matches: 11. The CDR3 covers 15 residues.

This clonotype is a singleton in its sample. CDR3 loop: CASRSSGRNEQFF. CDR3 bases: TGTGCCAGCAGAAGTAGCGGGAGGAATGAGCAGTTCTTC. The V call is TRBV25-1, the J call TRBJ2-1; TRBD2 matches 10 bases. Germline trimming cut 6 bases from V and 7 bases from J; bases unmatched to any gene: 3. The CDR3 length is 13 residues. CDR1 is MGHDK, CDR2 SYGVNS, per germline.

This sequence joins TRBV15 and TRBJ2-1; D gene uncertain. Trimming stripped 1 base from V and 0 bases from J, with 10 bases between. The CDR3 has 16 amino acids. CDR1 is LNHNV and CDR2 is YYDKDF in the germline V gene (reference sequence). The CDR3 DNA reads TGTGCCACCAGCAGAGGGGTAGGTCCCTCCTACAATGAGCAGTTCTTC. Its protein product is CATSRGVGPSYNEQFF.

This chain uses TRBV29-1 with TRBJ2-7, with a possible D match to TRBD1 (5 bases). Trimming pared 5 bases from V and 5 bases from J, leaving 22 bases between. Germline V gene sequence: CDR1 SQVTM, CDR2 ANQGSEA. The CDR3 spans 15 residues. CDR3 residues: CSVQGSLGINDEQYF. In DNA form, the CDR3 reads TGCAGCGTTCAGGGTTCCCTAGGGATTAACGACGAGCAGTACTTC.

This clonotype was counted between two and nine times. The chain uses TRBV4-2 and TRBJ2-1, with TRBD2 matching over 14 bases. This CDR3 is built from 18 residues. Germline lookup yields CDR1 LGHNA and CDR2 YNFKEQ. V lost 1 base to trimming and J lost 5 bases; unmatched junction nucleotides: 7. The CDR3 DNA reads as TGTGCCAGCAGCCAAGTCACGCGACTAGCGGGGGGGAACAATGAGCAGTTCTTC. It yields the protein CASSQVTRLAGGNNEQFF.

A few counts support this clonotype. The J gene is TRBJ2-3, the V gene TRBV20-1, with unresolved D. The CDR3 consists of 14 residues. V was clipped by 0 bases and J by 4 bases, with 11 bases between them. CDR1 and CDR2 (germline): DFQATT, SNEGSKA (reference sequence). This chain's CDR3 is CSAREQGFPDTQYF. The CDR3 DNA reads TGCAGTGCTAGAGAGCAAGGGTTCCCAGATACGCAGTATTTT.

This clonotype was seen more than once but under ten times. CDR3 bases: TGTGCCAGCCGCCCCCTATCACAGGGGTTCCACGAGCAGTACTTC. The encoded protein is CASRPLSQGFHEQYF. The gene calls are TRBV6-1 and TRBJ2-7, with TRBD1 matching 7 bases. This CDR3 comprises 15 residues. The germline gives CDR1 MNHNS, CDR2 SASEGT. The ends lost 8 bases at V and 5 bases at J; junction bases unmatched: 15.

In nucleotides, the CDR3 is TGCAGTGCTAGATCATGGGGGGACTTCTCCTACGAGCAGTACTTC. It is translated as CSARSWGDFSYEQYF. The V and J genes are TRBV20-1 and TRBJ2-7; the D gene is possibly TRBD2 (6 bases). The CDR3 consists of 15 residues. Per the germline V gene, CDR1 is DFQATT and CDR2 is SNEGSKA (reference sequence). V was shortened by 2 bases and J by 0 bases, with 14 bases between the two germline ends.

In its sample, this clonotype was seen a few times. The CDR3 sequence is CASSPPDRPFPDEQYF. The CDR3 region has the DNA TGTGCCAGCTCTCCACCTGACAGGCCCTTCCCCGACGAGCAGTACTTC. V and J are TRBV13 and TRBJ2-7; D is possibly TRBD1 (6 bases). This CDR3 contains 16 residues. Per germline, CDR1 PRHDT and CDR2 FYEKMQ (reference sequence). Trimming shortened V by 8 bases and J by 5 bases, and 25 bases separated the two germline ends.

In this sample, this clonotype turned up many times. The V gene is TRBV5-1, the J gene TRBJ1-1; D unresolved. The V and J ends lost 1 base and 5 bases respectively, with 6 bases between them. The CDR3 consists of 12 residues. Germline CDR1 reads SGHRS; CDR2 reads YFSETQ. The CDR3 loop reads CASSLPGTEAFF. As DNA, the CDR3 is TGCGCCAGCAGCTTGCCGGGGACTGAAGCTTTCTTT.

This clonotype was seen ten or more times. V is TRBV12-3 or TRBV12-4 and J is TRBJ1-5; no definite D call. This CDR3 region has 13 residues. V was trimmed by 7 bases and J by 4 bases, leaving 11 bases between them. This CDR3 is CASTSALNQPQHF. CDR3 coding DNA: TGTGCCAGCACTTCAGCCCTGAATCAGCCCCAGCATTTT.

The genes are TRBV5-5 and TRBJ2-5; the D gene is possibly TRBD2 (5 bases). V was clipped by 2 bases and J by 4 bases, with 15 bases between them. The CDR3 runs 15 residues. Germline lookup yields CDR1 SGHKS and CDR2 YYEKEE (reference sequence). CDR3 sequence: CASSFMLLARETQYF. CDR3 DNA: TGTGCCAGCAGCTTTATGCTTTTAGCGCGAGAGACCCAGTACTTC. The whole variable domain, filled in from reference TRBV5-5 and TRBJ2-5, reads DAGVTQSPTHLIKTRGQQVTLRCSPISGHKSVSWYQQVLGQGPQFIFQYYEKEERGRGNFPDRFSARQFPNYSSELNVNALLLGDSALYLCASSFMLLARETQYFGPGTRLLVL.